Here is one T cell receptor beta chain with its context. Its antigen is still unknown. There are no base qualities to consult, and no much larger clone falls within one base. This sample is part of a study of regulatory T cells in long-lasting Graves disease (dated by TCRdb to about 2021). Describing the broader study: Patients with newly diagnosed Graves' disease had been on antithyroid drugs for under 3 months. Peripheral blood TCR sequencing and RNA sequencing compared persistent Graves' disease patients with newly diagnosed Graves' disease patients. The study was conducted in China and was registered as a clinical trial. A total of some 35 samples underwent TCR sequencing, from about 13 patients with persistent Graves' disease and 20 patients with newly diagnosed Graves' disease.

The time point tag for this specimen amounts to: newly diagnosed GD, antithyroid drugs for less than 3 months. For both TCR sequencing and RNA sequencing, RNA was extracted from PBMCs in TRIzol. The diagnosis of Graves' disease followed American Thyroid Association guidelines. The patients came from an endocrinology department in Xi'an, China. Each patient gave approximately 9 milliliters of peripheral blood, collected in an EDTA anticoagulant tube. PBMCs were isolated by Ficoll Paque Plus density gradient separation without further T cell sorting. RNA quality was checked with an Agilent 2100 Bioanalyzer and agarose gel, and concentration with a NanoDrop 2000. Based on the germline V gene (reference sequence), the CDR1 and CDR2 sequences are DFQATT and SNEGSKA. Clipping removes 6 bases from V and 7 bases from J, with 7 as the unmatched junction base count. Taken from cysteine to phenylalanine, the CDR3 has 15 residues. Only the CDR3 region is kept as DNA, spanning 45 bases read in frame from base 1.

Library construction relied on multiplex PCR. The data were produced on an Illumina HiSeq 4000. To build TCR beta libraries, CDR3 regions were amplified by Arm-PCR using iRepertoire HTBI primers. Before sequencing, the PCR products underwent gel purification. In the authors' own workflow: Across samples, approximately 68 TRBV and 14 TRBJ segments were identified and used for gene usage analysis of CDR3 amino acid clonotypes. Filtered high-quality paired reads were merged into contigs using COPE and FqMerger. BLAST was used to align contigs to IMGT TRBV, TRBD and TRBJ reference genes, and CDR3 was defined according to IMGT. Highly expanded clones were defined as clonotypes with a frequency above 0.1%. Repertoire diversity was measured by Shannon entropy, and V-J evenness by the Gini coefficient. A clonotype was considered public if more than one individual shared it. The public reads were run again by TCRdb, first through fastp at Q25 and then through MiXCR, and only productive beta chains were kept. Every CDR3 protein is listed once, alongside the most common genes and DNA of its rows. The V and J calls reflect TCRdb's pipeline rather than the authors' work. The sample yields about 540,000 distinct CDR3 sequences; 13% were counted once. Jointly, the top ten make up roughly 10% of the sample.

Summary of the overall study and its limitations: As a limitation, the authors acknowledged that the small sample size may reduce accuracy. Only the TCR beta chain was sequenced and analyzed. Peripheral blood alone was examined, since thyroid tissue, which constituted the primary lesion, could not be accessed. Preferential use of TRBV28, TRBJ1-2 and TRBJ2-5 was observed in persistent disease, whereas TRBV20-1 and TRBJ2-1 were favored in newly diagnosed disease. Compared with newly diagnosed patients, persistent Graves' disease patients had lower TCR Shannon entropy and fewer highly expanded clones, which suggests clonal expansion. A larger number of public clonotypes was shared among persistent patients (around 2,500) than among newly diagnosed patients (over 850).

This sample also belongs to another study, concerning T cells in Graves' hyperthyroidism and ophthalmopathy. As that second study puts it: Stable Graves' hyperthyroidism was defined as no progression to ophthalmopathy during 18 months of follow-up. Hyperthyroidism patients were newly diagnosed, had a disease duration of under 2 months, and were aged 18 to 65 years. Any patient with an uncontrolled infection, another autoimmune disease, pregnancy or lactation was excluded. Diagnoses were established on the basis of clinical symptoms, serum thyroxine and TRAb, thyroid ultrasound, and orbital computed tomography. The first round of RT-PCR for the TCR CDR3 was performed with the HTBI primer set and the Qiagen OneStep RT-PCR kit. Most expanded thyroid clonotypes (frequency above 0.001) were also detected in blood, suggesting blood repertoires may reflect thyroid immune responses. Ophthalmopathy was separated from stable hyperthyroidism by a 13 V-J signature model, with over 85% sensitivity and roughly 81% specificity obtained in cross-validation and 80%/75% obtained in testing. In validation, the model predicted progression to ophthalmopathy a median of approximately 6.6 months before onset, with about 64% sensitivity and 72.22% specificity. A discovery cohort of roughly 100 patients, about 40 with Graves' ophthalmopathy and more than 55 with stable Graves' hyperthyroidism, was used to find distinguishing TCR V-J signatures. Prospective prediction of ophthalmopathy was tested in an independent validation cohort consisting of 18 to 20 hyperthyroidism patients and about 17 patients who later progressed to ophthalmopathy. The 100 discovery patients were randomly split 7:3 into training and test sets. The study also compared thyroid tissue and blood T-cell repertoires from 5 to 7 Graves' hyperthyroidism patients. After blood sampling, hyperthyroidism patients were treated with methimazole at a starting dose of 30 mg daily, and ophthalmopathy patients were treated with high-dose intravenous methylprednisolone. Libraries were constructed in a second round of multiplex PCR, after which size selection and purification were performed. Paired-end sequencing of the libraries was performed with 100 bp reads on an Illumina HiSeq2000. Raw data were processed with SOAPnuke, discarding reads with adapters, uncalled bases, mean Phred below 15, or no exact constant-primer or identifier match. COPE v1.2.5 was used to merge high-quality paired reads, and clonotypes were defined as unique nucleotide sequences. MiTCR v1.1 was used to align the clonotypes against IMGT TRBV, TRBD and TRBJ reference segments. The analysis was restricted to V-J combinations with a frequency above 0.0001, which together covered about 99% of the repertoires. The TCS score was defined as F50 (clonal expansion) divided by E x V (chaos), with BLOSUM62-based TCRdist calculated between CDR3 peptides within each V-J. Welch's t-statistics and random forest reduced roughly 530 V-J features to 10 to 15, which were used in a naive Bayes classifier (R e1071). Sample size was not statistically predetermined, and blinding of investigators to group allocation was not performed. According to the paper, TCR Vbeta CDR3 sequencing was carried out on some 140 peripheral blood samples, which came from around 43 ophthalmopathy, about 75 hyperthyroidism and roughly 17 progressor patients.

The chain is assembled from TRBV20-1 and TRBJ2-2; TRBD2 lines up with 14 middle nucleotides. This sequence was found in a man aged 30-40 years with Graves disease. Donor details come from another sample of the same person, matched by shared clones. Here the sequenced sample was peripheral blood mononuclear cells (PBMCs), taken at new diagnosis, from a patient treated with antithyroid drugs. The DNA sequence is TGCAGTGCGTTGACTAGCGGGAGGGCCGACGGGGAGCTGTTTTTT. Its product reads: CSALTSGRADGELFF.